A selection of T cell receptor beta chains follows, all from one sample in a study of shared clonotypes between healthy human individuals. Data came from immunoSEQ multiplex PCR; TCRdb stores just in-frame clones and leaves some out. The table records 950,000 to 1,100,000 clones, approximately 80% of them present only once. Sequencing used memory CD4+ T cells from PBMCs. The receptors shown here come from a man between 18 and 35 years old in good health. Some clones in this sample may be carry-over from other donors' samples. The CDR3 runs from the conserved cysteine through the conserved F or W. D genes are given only for firm matches. The listing skips clone size in some rows; elsewhere it reads once, few, many or a size class.

D gene,V gene,clone size,J gene,CDR3 DNA,CDR3 protein
-,TRBV5-1,few,TRBJ2-7,TGCGCCAGCAGCTTCCCCCGGGACTCCCTTTCTTACGAGCAGTACTTC,CASSFPRDSLSYEQYF
TRBD1,TRBV5-4,many,TRBJ1-3,TGTGCCAGCAGCGCGGAAACGGACAGGATCGGCTCTGGAAACACCATATATTTT,CASSAETDRIGSGNTIYF
TRBD1,TRBV7-2,few,TRBJ2-1,TGTGCCAGCACCTCTAGGGGACAGCAGTACAATGAGCAGTTCTTC,CASTSRGQQYNEQFF
-,TRBV6-6,many,TRBJ2-7,TGTGCCAGCAGTTTCGAGACATACTACGAGCAGTACTTC,CASSFETYYEQYF
-,TRBV6-6,-,TRBJ2-7,TGTGCCAGCAGTTATTACGGAAGCTCCTACGAGCAGTACTTC,CASSYYGSSYEQYF
-,TRBV30,-,TRBJ2-5,TGTGCCTGGAGTCCAGGGCCAGAGACCCAGTACTTC,CAWSPGPETQYF
TRBD2,TRBV19,-,TRBJ2-7,TGTGCCAGTAGTATTATTGGGACTAGCGACTCCTACGAGCAGTACTTC,CASSIIGTSDSYEQYF
-,TRBV30,-,TRBJ1-5,TGTGCCTGGACCCGGGACACCAATCAGCCCCAGCATTTT,CAWTRDTNQPQHF
-,TRBV7-2,-,TRBJ2-7,TGCGCCAGTTCCCGGGACCCAACCTACGAGCAGTACTTC,CASSRDPTYEQYF
-,TRBV5-1,few,TRBJ2-1,TGCGCCAGCAGCTTTGACAGCTCCTACAGTGAGCAGTTCTTC,CASSFDSSYSEQFF
-,TRBV2,-,TRBJ1-2,TGTGCCAGCAGTCCTCAGGGGCCTTGGGATGGCTACACCTTC,CASSPQGPWDGYTF
-,TRBV28,-,TRBJ2-7,TGTGCCAGCAGGCTGGGGGGTAGGGTCAACCCGTACGAGCAGTACTTC,CASRLGGRVNPYEQYF
-,TRBV4-2,-,TRBJ2-5,TGTGCCAGCAGCCAAGATATTTCGGGAGACGAGACCCAGTACTTC,CASSQDISGDETQYF
-,TRBV7-9,-,TRBJ2-7,TGTGCCAGCAGCTTAGTATACTCCGAGCAGTACTTC,CASSLVYSEQYF
-,TRBV30,few,TRBJ1-3,TGTGCCTGGAGTGTACAGCACGGAAACACCATATATTTT,CAWSVQHGNTIYF
TRBD1,TRBV5-1,-,TRBJ1-4,TGCGCCAGCAGCTTGCTACCAGGGACAGACGAAAAACTGTTTTTT,CASSLLPGTDEKLFF
TRBD1,TRBV18,-,TRBJ1-4,TGTGCCAGCCCAACAGGGCCAGGGGGGATTGAAAAACTGTTTTTT,CASPTGPGGIEKLFF
-,TRBV6-6,-,TRBJ2-1,TGTGCCAGCAGCTCCCCCCTTCGGGGCTCCTACAATGAGCAGTTCTTC,CASSSPLRGSYNEQFF
-,TRBV5-8,-,TRBJ2-1,TGTGCCAGCAGCTTGACGGGTGAGCAGTTCTTC,CASSLTGEQFF
-,TRBV25-1,-,TRBJ2-4,TGTGCCAGCAGTCTCGATGGGGACATTCAGTACTTC,CASSLDGDIQYF
TRBD1,TRBV5-6,-,TRBJ2-7,TGTGCCAGCAGCTTGGCCGGGACAGTAGCCTACGAGCAGTACTTC,CASSLAGTVAYEQYF
-,TRBV2,-,TRBJ2-7,TGTGCCAGCAGACTACCCCGGGACACGGGGCACGAGCAGTACTTC,CASRLPRDTGHEQYF
-,TRBV7-9,-,TRBJ1-3,TGTGCCAGCAGCGAAACTCGGGGCCGCGGCGTGGACACCATATATTTT,CASSETRGRGVDTIYF
-,TRBV6-6,-,TRBJ1-2,TGTGCCAGCAGTTACCCTCAGACGACAAATCTGTACGGCTACACCTTC,CASSYPQTTNLYGYTF
-,TRBV20-1,-,TRBJ1-1,TGCAGTGCCAACATGATAAGTGGAGCTTTCTTT,CSANMISGAFF
-,TRBV28,-,TRBJ2-1,TGTGCCAGCCTGAGAAGGGACCCCTACAATGAGCAGTTCTTC,CASLRRDPYNEQFF
-,TRBV14,-,TRBJ2-3,TGTGCCAGCAGCCGGTACGGGGGAGGAGGCACAGATACGCAGTATTTT,CASSRYGGGGTDTQYF
TRBD2,TRBV9,-,TRBJ2-3,TGTGCCAGCAGCGTAGTAGCGGGAGCAGATACGCAGTATTTT,CASSVVAGADTQYF
TRBD1,TRBV6-1,-,TRBJ2-7,TGTGCCAGCCGTCGACAGGGGGCGTACGAGCAGTACTTC,CASRRQGAYEQYF
TRBD2,TRBV7-8,-,TRBJ2-1,TGTGCCAGCAGCTTAACTAGCGGGAGTTGGAATGAGCAGTTCTTC,CASSLTSGSWNEQFF
-,TRBV7-3,-,TRBJ1-2,TGTGCCAGCAGCCCATCCGGGACTGTGGTCTATGGCTACACCTTC,CASSPSGTVVYGYTF
-,TRBV2,-,TRBJ2-3,TGTGCCAGCAAGTCTAGCGGCACAGATACGCAGTATTTT,CASKSSGTDTQYF
-,TRBV29-1,many,TRBJ1-3,TGCAGCGTTGACCAGGGAGGGGACACCATATATTTT,CSVDQGGDTIYF
-,TRBV4-3,-,TRBJ1-1,TGCGCCAGCAGCCAAATATATGGCCGTGGGGACGGGATGAACACTGAAGCTTTCTTT,CASSQIYGRGDGMNTEAFF
-,TRBV5-5,-,TRBJ1-2,TGTGCCAGCAGCCCCGATCCGGGGACGAGAAGCTATGGCTACACCTTC,CASSPDPGTRSYGYTF
TRBD2,TRBV7-2,-,TRBJ2-5,TGTGCCAGCAGCCTCCACCCAGCGGGAGTGGAGACCCAGTACTTC,CASSLHPAGVETQYF
TRBD1,TRBV28,-,TRBJ1-2,TGTGCCAGCAGTCCGCAGGGGGCGGACTATGGCTACACCTTC,CASSPQGADYGYTF
-,TRBV21-1,once,TRBJ2-7,TGTGCCAGCAGAAACCCCGGGACTAGCGGTCCCTACGAGCAGTACTTC,CASRNPGTSGPYEQYF
-,TRBV14,-,TRBJ2-5,TGTGCCAGCAGCCCCGGGACCGCGGCGCCTGTGGGGGAGACCCAGTACTTC,CASSPGTAAPVGETQYF
TRBD2,TRBV10-2,once,TRBJ2-7,TGCGCCAGCTGGGGACTAGCGGGAGACGAGCAGTACTTC,CASWGLAGDEQYF
-,TRBV4-3,-,TRBJ2-1,TGCGCCAGCAGCCAAGATATCCCCCGGGCAGATAGCTCCTACAATGAGCAGTTCTTC,CASSQDIPRADSSYNEQFF
-,TRBV6-1,-,TRBJ1-5,TGTGCCAGCAGTAGGGGAAGCAATCAGCCCCAGCATTTT,CASSRGSNQPQHF
-,TRBV2,few,TRBJ1-2,TGTGCCACCGTGAGGAGAGGACGGGACCAGCACACCTTC,CATVRRGRDQHTF
-,TRBV7-2,-,TRBJ1-2,TGTGCCAGCAGCTCATATGGGGGGGACTACACCTTC,CASSSYGGDYTF